This paragraph reports one T cell receptor beta chain. Its target is not known. The CDR3 carries no conserved terminal phenylalanine or tryptophan, so it likely arises from a read error. V shed 9 bases and J shed 1 base, with 9 bases lying between them. This CDR3 has 13 amino acids. Germline V CDR1 and CDR2: MNHNS, SASEGT. These data belong to a study of T cells in Graves' hyperthyroidism and ophthalmopathy. General study results and limits: From stable hyperthyroidism, ophthalmopathy was separated by a 13 V-J model.

From RNA transcripts, TCR beta CDR3 regions were amplified. HTBI primers were used for first-round RT-PCR of the TCR CDR3. TCRdb re-called the multiplex PCR reads with MiXCR, one entry per CDR3 protein. In the table there are approximately 510,000 distinct CDR3 sequences, about a fifth of which are singletons. The authors took PBMCs from roughly 9.3 ml fresh peripheral blood. The clonotype originates from a young man with Graves' hyperthyroidism. J is TRBJ2-2 and V is TRBV6-1; perhaps TRBD2 as D (6 bases). Sample: blood. The CDR3 DNA reads as TGTGCCAGAAGGGACTGGAACACCGGGGAGCTGTTTGTT. Translated: CARRDWNTGELFV.